This note documents a single T cell receptor (beta chain) sequence. Judged by frequency, this clonotype is medium-sized (0.01 to 0.1%); no count was given. This clone's antigen is unknown. This specimen comes from a study of T cell clusters in autoimmune cytopenias (dated by TCRdb to the late 2010s). With respect to the entire study: A mean age of around 50 years and a median age of 59 years were recorded for the healthy donor controls, of whom about half of the roughly 43 were female. The median TRB sequencing depth was 50,000 to 60,000 reads per sample, and the median number of distinct TRB clonotypes was around 2,300 per sample. Alongside healthy, CLL and autoimmune hepatitis controls, autoimmune cytopenia patients had their peripheral blood TRB and IGH repertoires sequenced at active disease and again during treatment follow-up. The goal of the study was to determine whether autoimmune cytopenia patients have a disease-specific immune repertoire signature that could serve as a blood-based biomarker. Controls were roughly 25 age-matched healthy donors for primary cytopenia and 14 age-matched CLL patients for secondary cytopenia. Autoimmune hepatitis repertoires were compared against around 23 age- and sex-matched healthy donors.

Broader findings and caveats from the paper: The T cell clusters were defined in silico only, and their functional role remained to be validated experimentally. TRB repertoire shifts, with less even repertoires observed in secondary cytopenia and CLL, were mostly attributed to lymphoma bias rather than autoimmunity. Healthy donors had almost three times as many exclusive TRB clusters as active autoimmune hepatitis patients, a finding consistent with an autoimmunity-wide signature. The cluster-lack signature was not seen for secondary cytopenia versus CLL, apparently masked by the dominant lymphoma-associated repertoire. GLIPH suggested that primary autoimmune cytopenia patients lacked physiological T cell clusters: 40 to 60 clusters were exclusive to healthy donors versus 15 to 20 exclusive to patients.

The germline V gene supplies CDR1 MRHNA and CDR2 SNTAGT. The CDR3 has 13 amino acids, counting the end cysteine and phenylalanine. No coding sequence is recorded. To amplify TRB rearrangements, a touch-down multiplex PCR protocol was run with the TRB-A and TRB-B primer pools combined in a single tube. Two consecutive PCR reactions with Phusion HS II polymerase added Illumina adapters and sample indices to the amplicons. The amplicons were gel-purified using the NucleoSpin Gel and PCR Clean-up kit, after which quantification was performed by Qubit and quality was checked on an Agilent 2100 Bioanalyzer. Sequencing of the libraries was performed on an Illumina MiSeq with 600-cycle, single-indexed, paired-end runs. In the original analysis: TRB reads were aligned and assembled with MiXCR version 2.1.12 using the default MiXCR reference library. Each unique CDR3 nucleotide sequence defined a clone, and only productive sequences with at least two reads were analysed. Repertoire diversity was assessed by alpha-parameterized diversity profiles (alpha 0 to 5), including Shannon (alpha 1) and Simpson (alpha 2) indices, computed with an R script. The tcR package was used to compute combinatorial TRB VJ usage, which was then compared between cohorts by principal component analysis with ade4. TCRbeta CDR3s were clustered with GLIPH on cohort pairs matched by age and read depth, and cluster frequencies were compared by Wilcoxon test. The reads were reprocessed in TCRdb, with one entry per CDR3 protein sequence and no accompanying DNA. These V and J calls derive from TCRdb rather than the authors' analysis. The sample's table lists a count of 5,000 to 6,500 distinct CDR3 sequences. The ten largest clones capture around 21% of the sample.

TRB amplification used about 0.25 ug of peripheral blood genomic DNA, 41,000 or so genome equivalents, per sample. The same sample was also studied in work on T cell repertoires in aging, cancer and after chemotherapy. The other study reports the following: The donors fell into six age groups ranging from 30 or younger to 70 or older, and each group had at least three individuals. Control TCR repertoires from healthy donors were recorded across several months to years, and re-sampling revealed clear clonal overlap. The complete dataset included about 8.8 million TCR reads. Compared with age-matched healthy donors, untreated patients with either hematological or solid cancers had significantly lower TCR diversity in the blood along with higher clonality. In healthy donors, the drop in TCR diversity with age came mainly from a loss of richness, whereas in cancer patients a loss of evenness also played a part. Median generation probability increased over the chemotherapy interval in both cancer cohorts, suggesting repertoire reconstitution through rebound thymic output. The authors noted that the repertoire data do not allow conclusions about immunological memory after chemotherapy. To examine immunoaging and T cell reconstitution after chemotherapy, the study profiled TCR beta repertoires in peripheral blood from healthy donors and cancer patients. The cohort comprised 220 or so cancer patients, 94 with hematological and around 120 with solid cancers, plus 95 healthy donors as a reference group. Processing of the TRB sequences was carried out with MiXCR versions 2.12 and 3.0.5. The repertoire metrics were Shannon diversity, evenness, clonality (defined as one minus evenness), and alpha-parameterized diversity profiles covering alpha 0 to 5. The IGoR algorithm was used to compute generation probabilities of clones in paired pre- and post-chemotherapy samples.

The sequence is built from TRBV6-4 and TRBJ2-3. The sample was peripheral blood. This sequence was found in a human donor in good health. The CDR3 sequence is CASSDRAHDTQYF.